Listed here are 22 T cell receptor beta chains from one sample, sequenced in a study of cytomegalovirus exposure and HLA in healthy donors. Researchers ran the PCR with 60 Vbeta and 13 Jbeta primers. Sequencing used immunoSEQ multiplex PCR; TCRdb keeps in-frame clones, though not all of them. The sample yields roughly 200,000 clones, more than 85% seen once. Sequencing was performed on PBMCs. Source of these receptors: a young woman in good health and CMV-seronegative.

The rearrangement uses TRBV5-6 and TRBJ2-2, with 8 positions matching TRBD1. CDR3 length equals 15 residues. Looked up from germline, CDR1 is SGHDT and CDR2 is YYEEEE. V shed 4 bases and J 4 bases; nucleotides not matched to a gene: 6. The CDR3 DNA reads TGTGCCAGCAGCCCCGGACAGGGTGGCACCGGGGAGCTGTTTTTT. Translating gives CASSPGQGGTGELFF. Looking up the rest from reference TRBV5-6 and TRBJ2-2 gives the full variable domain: DAGVTQSPTHLIKTRGQQVTLRCSPKSGHDTVSWYQQALGQGPQFIFQYYEEEERQRGNFPDRFSGHQFPNYSSELNVNALLLGDSALYLCASSPGQGGTGELFFGEGSRLTVL.

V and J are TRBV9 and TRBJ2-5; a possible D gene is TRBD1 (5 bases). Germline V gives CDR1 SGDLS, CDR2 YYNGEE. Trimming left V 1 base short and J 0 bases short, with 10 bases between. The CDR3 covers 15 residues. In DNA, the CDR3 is TGTGCCAGCAGCGTATCGCAGGGTAACCAAGAGACCCAGTACTTC. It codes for CASSVSQGNQETQYF.

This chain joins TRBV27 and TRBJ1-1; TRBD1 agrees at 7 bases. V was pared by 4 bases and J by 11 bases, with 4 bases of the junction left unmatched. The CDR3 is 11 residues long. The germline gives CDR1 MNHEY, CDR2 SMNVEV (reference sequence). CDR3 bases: TGTGCCAGCAGTTCACAGGGGAGGGCTTTCTTT. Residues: CASSSQGRAFF.

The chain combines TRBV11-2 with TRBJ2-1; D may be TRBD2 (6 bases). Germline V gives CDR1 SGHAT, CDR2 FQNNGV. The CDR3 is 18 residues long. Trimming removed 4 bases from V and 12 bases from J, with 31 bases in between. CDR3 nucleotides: TGTGCCAGCAGCTCTCCCACCAAGACTAGTCCCTCCGTCTGGGGGCAGTTCTTC. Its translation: CASSSPTKTSPSVWGQFF.

This CDR3 is CASSAAGTGGQTEAFF. The CDR3 nucleotides read TGTGCCAGCAGCGCCGCCGGGACAGGGGGCCAGACTGAAGCTTTCTTT. This sequence joins TRBV13 and TRBJ1-1; 12 nucleotides match TRBD1. This CDR3 comprises 16 residues. Germline CDR1 is PRHDT and CDR2 is FYEKMQ (reference sequence). Trimming at V came to 5 bases and at J to 5 bases, leaving 9 bases not matched to a gene.

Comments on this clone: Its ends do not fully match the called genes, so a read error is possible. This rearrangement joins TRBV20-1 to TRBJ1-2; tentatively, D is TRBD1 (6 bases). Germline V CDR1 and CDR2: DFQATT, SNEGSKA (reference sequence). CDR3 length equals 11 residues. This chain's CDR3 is CSARPRTGSGF. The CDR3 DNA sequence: TGCAGTGCTAGACCCCGAACAGGGTCGGGATTC.

CDR3 amino acids: CASSQDLEESSYEQYF. The CDR3, as DNA: TGCGCCAGCAGCCAAGATCTAGAGGAGAGCTCCTACGAGCAGTACTTC. The chain has TRBV4-1 and TRBJ2-7; D not resolved. Trimming stripped 0 bases from V and 0 bases from J, with 12 bases between. This CDR3 region has 16 residues. The germline CDR1 and CDR2 sequences are MGHRA and YSYEKL.

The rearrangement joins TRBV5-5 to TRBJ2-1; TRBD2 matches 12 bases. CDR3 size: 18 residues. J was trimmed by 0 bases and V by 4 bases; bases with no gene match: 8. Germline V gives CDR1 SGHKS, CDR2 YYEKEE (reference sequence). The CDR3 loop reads CASSTSTSGRGSYNEQFF. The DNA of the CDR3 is TGTGCCAGCAGCACCTCGACTAGCGGGAGAGGCTCCTACAATGAGCAGTTCTTC.

CDR3: CASSLRGLWGTEAFF. CDR3 nucleotides: TGTGCCAGCAGCTTGAGGGGGCTATGGGGCACTGAAGCTTTCTTT. V gene TRBV5-8 combines with J gene TRBJ1-1; TRBD1 matches 7 bases. The CDR3 spans 15 residues. Germline values: CDR1 SGHTS, CDR2 YDEGEE. The trim removed 1 base at V and 4 bases at J, leaving 7 bases unmatched.

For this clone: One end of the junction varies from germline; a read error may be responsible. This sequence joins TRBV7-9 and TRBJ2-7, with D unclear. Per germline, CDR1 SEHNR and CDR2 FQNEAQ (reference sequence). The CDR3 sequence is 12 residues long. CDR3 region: CSSSLVAPEQYF. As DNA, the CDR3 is TGTTCCAGCAGCTTAGTGGCCCCCGAGCAGTACTTC.

The CDR3 nucleotides read TGTGCCAGCAGCCAGGACAGCGGCTATGGCTACACCTTC. Protein: CASSQDSGYGYTF. This chain links TRBV6-6 with TRBJ1-2; weak D call: TRBD1 (6 bases). Germline CDR1 MNHNY, CDR2 SVGAGI (reference sequence). Trimming stripped 6 bases from V and 4 bases from J, with 12 bases between. There are 13 residues in the CDR3.

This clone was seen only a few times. The CDR3 reads CASSRDSPLNTEAFF. The CDR3 DNA reads as TGTGCCAGCTCAAGGGACAGCCCGCTGAACACTGAAGCTTTCTTT. The J gene is TRBJ1-1, the V gene TRBV18; TRBD1 matches 7 bases. The CDR3 sequence is 15 residues long. CDR1 is KGHSH and CDR2 is LQKENI in the germline V gene. The J segment lost 0 bases and the V segment lost 5 bases, leaving 6 bases of the junction unmatched.

CDR3 sequence (DNA): TGTGCCAGCAGCCCGCTGGGGCTCCTAGGGGAAAAACTGTTTTTT. Its protein product is CASSPLGLLGEKLFF. The chain uses TRBV6-1 and TRBJ1-4, with a possible D match to TRBD1 (5 bases). Germline CDR1 is MNHNS and CDR2 is SASEGT. The CDR3 has 15 residues. V shed 6 bases and J shed 8 bases, with 19 bases lying between them.

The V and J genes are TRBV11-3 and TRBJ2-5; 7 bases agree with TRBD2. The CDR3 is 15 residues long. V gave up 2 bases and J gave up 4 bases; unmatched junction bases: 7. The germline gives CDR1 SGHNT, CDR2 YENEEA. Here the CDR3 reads CASSLSGLGRETQYF. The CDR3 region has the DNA TGTGCCAGCAGCTTAAGCGGACTAGGGCGAGAGACCCAGTACTTC.

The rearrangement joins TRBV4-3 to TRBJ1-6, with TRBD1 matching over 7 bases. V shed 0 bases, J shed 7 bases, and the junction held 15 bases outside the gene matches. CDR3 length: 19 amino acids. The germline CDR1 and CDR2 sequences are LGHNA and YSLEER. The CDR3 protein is CASSQDPPRAGGANSPLHF. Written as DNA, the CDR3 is TGCGCCAGCAGCCAAGATCCCCCTAGGGCAGGGGGAGCCAATTCACCCCTCCACTTT.

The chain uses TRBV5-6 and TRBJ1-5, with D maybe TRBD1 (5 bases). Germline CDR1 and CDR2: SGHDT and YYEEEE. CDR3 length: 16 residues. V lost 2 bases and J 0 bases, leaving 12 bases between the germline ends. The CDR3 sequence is CASSFGGHYSNQPQHF. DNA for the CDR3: TGTGCCAGCAGCTTCGGGGGTCATTATAGCAATCAGCCCCAGCATTTT.

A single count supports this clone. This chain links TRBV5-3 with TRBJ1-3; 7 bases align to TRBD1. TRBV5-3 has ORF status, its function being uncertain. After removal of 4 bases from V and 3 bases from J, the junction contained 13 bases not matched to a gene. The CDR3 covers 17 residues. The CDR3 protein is CARSPGETGYCGNTIYF. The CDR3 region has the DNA TGTGCCAGAAGCCCCGGAGAGACAGGGTATTGTGGAAACACCATATATTTT.

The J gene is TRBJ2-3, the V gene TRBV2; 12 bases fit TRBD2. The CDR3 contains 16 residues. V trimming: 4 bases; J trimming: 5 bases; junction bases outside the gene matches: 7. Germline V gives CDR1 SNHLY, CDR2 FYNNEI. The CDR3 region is CASSGSSGRAKDTQYF. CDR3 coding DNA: TGTGCCAGCAGTGGTTCTAGCGGGAGGGCTAAAGATACGCAGTATTTT.

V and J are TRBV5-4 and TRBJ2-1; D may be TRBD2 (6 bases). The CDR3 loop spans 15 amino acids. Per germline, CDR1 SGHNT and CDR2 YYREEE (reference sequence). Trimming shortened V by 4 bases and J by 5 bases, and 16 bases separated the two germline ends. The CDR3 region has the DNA TGTGCCAGCAGCCCCGGGTCCGCGGGGAACAATGAGCAGTTCTTC. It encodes CASSPGSAGNNEQFF.

The CDR3 sequence: CASETGETGELFF. Written as DNA, the CDR3 is TGTGCCAGCGAGACAGGGGAAACCGGGGAGCTGTTTTTT. This chain links TRBV13 with TRBJ2-2; 8 bases agree with TRBD1. The V and J ends lost 8 bases and 5 bases, in that order; junction bases with no gene match: 4. The length of the CDR3 is 13 residues. Germline V CDR1 and CDR2: PRHDT, FYEKMQ (reference sequence). Looking up the rest from reference TRBV13 and TRBJ2-2 gives the full variable domain: AAGVIQSPRHLIKEKRETATLKCYPIPRHDTVYWYQQGPGQDPQFLISFYEKMQSDKGSIPDRFSAQQFSDYHSELNMSSLELGDSALYFCASETGETGELFFGEGSRLTVL.

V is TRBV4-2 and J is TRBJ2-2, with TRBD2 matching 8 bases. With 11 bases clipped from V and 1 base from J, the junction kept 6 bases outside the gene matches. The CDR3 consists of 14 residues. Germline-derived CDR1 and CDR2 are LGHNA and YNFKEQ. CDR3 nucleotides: TGTGCCTCCCAGCGGGGGATGAACACCGGGGAGCTGTTTTTT. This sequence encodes CASQRGMNTGELFF.

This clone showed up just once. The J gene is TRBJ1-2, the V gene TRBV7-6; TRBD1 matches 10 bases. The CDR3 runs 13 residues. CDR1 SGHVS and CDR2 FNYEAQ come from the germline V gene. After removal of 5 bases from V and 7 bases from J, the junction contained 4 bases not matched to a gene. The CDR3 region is CASSPGQGSGYTF. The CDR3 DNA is TGTGCCAGCAGCCCGGGACAGGGGTCTGGCTACACCTTC. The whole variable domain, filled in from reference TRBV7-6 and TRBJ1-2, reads GAGVSQSPRYKVTKRGQDVALRCDPISGHVSLYWYRQALGQGPEFLTYFNYEAQQDKSGLPNDRFSAERPEGSISTLTIQRTEQRDSAMYRCASSPGQGSGYTFGSGTRLTVV.